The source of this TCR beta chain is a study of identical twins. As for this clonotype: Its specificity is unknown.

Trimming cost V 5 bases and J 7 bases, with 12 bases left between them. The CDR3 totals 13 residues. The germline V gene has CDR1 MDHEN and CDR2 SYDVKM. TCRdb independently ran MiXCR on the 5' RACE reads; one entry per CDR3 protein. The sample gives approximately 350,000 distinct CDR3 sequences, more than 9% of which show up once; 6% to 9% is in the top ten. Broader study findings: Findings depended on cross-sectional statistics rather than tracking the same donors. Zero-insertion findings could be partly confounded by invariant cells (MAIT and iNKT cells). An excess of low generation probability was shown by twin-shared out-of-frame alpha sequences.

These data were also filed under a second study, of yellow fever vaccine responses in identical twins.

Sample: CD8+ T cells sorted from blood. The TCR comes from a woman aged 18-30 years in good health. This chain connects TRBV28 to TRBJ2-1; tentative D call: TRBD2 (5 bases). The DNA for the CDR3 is TGTGCCAGCAGTGACAAGAGCGGAAATGAGCAGTTCTTC. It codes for CASSDKSGNEQFF.